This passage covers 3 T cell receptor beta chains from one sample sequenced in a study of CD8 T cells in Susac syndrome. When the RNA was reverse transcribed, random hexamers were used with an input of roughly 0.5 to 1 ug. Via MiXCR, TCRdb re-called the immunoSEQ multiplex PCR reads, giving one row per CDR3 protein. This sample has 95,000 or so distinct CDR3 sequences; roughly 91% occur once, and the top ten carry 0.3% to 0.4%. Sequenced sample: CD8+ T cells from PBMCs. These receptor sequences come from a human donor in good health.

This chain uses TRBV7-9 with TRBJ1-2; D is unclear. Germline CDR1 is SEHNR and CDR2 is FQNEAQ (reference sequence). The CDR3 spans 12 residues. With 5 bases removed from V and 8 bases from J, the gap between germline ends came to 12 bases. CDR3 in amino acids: CASSPQVDGYTF. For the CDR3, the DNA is TGTGCCAGCAGCCCGCAGGTAGACGGCTACACCTTC.

The CDR3 region is CSARDREGVTNEKLFF. In DNA, the CDR3 is TGCAGTGCTAGAGACAGGGAAGGCGTCACTAATGAAAAACTGTTTTTT. V is TRBV20-1 and J is TRBJ1-4; D is possibly TRBD1 (5 bases). The CDR3 totals 16 residues. Trimming shortened V by 0 bases and J by 2 bases, and 13 bases separated the two germline ends. CDR1 is DFQATT, CDR2 SNEGSKA, per germline (reference sequence).

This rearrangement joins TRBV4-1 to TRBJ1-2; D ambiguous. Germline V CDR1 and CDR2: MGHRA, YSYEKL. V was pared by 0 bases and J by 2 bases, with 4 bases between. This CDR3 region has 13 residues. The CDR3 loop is CASSQELNYGYTF. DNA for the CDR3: TGCGCCAGCAGCCAAGAGTTAAACTATGGCTACACCTTC.